This T cell receptor (beta chain) was observed in a study of identical twins. Broader study findings: Out-of-frame alpha sequences common to twins exhibited a surplus of low generation probability. A lower insertion count was a feature of abundant cord blood beta clonotypes, with no such feature in memory repertoires.

No donor was unhealthy or non-Caucasian. TCRdb analysed the 5' RACE reads with MiXCR anew, one entry per CDR3 protein. The sample carries around 650,000 distinct CDR3 sequences, about 7% recorded once. Details on this clonotype: Its specificity is not known.

Separately, the same data were catalogued under a study of yellow fever vaccine responses in identical twins.

The sequence came from a woman aged 18-29 years in good health. The sequencing input was PBMCs.

CDR3 amino acids: CASSSNLPGQGFLHRQANYGYTF. The CDR3 DNA is TGTGCCAGCAGCTCAAACTTACCGGGACAGGGATTCCTACATCGCCAAGCTAACTATGGCTACACCTTC. J is TRBJ1-2 and V is TRBV28, with 9 bases lining up with TRBD1. Trimming removed 6 bases from V and 0 bases from J; junction bases left unmatched: 29. The CDR3 covers 23 residues. CDR1 is MDHEN and CDR2 is SYDVKM in the germline V gene.